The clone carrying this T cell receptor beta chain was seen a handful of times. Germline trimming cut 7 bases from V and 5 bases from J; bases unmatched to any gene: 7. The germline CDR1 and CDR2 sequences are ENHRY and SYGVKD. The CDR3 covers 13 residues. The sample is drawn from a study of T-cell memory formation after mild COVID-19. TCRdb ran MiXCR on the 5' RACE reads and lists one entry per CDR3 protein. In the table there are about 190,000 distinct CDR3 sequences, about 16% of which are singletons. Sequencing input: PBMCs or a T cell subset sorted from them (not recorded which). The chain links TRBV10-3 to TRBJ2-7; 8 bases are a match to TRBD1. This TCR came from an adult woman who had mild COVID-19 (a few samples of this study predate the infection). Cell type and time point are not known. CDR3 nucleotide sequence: TGTGCCATCATGGGGACAGGCGGGAACGAGCAGTACTTC. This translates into CAIMGTGGNEQYF.